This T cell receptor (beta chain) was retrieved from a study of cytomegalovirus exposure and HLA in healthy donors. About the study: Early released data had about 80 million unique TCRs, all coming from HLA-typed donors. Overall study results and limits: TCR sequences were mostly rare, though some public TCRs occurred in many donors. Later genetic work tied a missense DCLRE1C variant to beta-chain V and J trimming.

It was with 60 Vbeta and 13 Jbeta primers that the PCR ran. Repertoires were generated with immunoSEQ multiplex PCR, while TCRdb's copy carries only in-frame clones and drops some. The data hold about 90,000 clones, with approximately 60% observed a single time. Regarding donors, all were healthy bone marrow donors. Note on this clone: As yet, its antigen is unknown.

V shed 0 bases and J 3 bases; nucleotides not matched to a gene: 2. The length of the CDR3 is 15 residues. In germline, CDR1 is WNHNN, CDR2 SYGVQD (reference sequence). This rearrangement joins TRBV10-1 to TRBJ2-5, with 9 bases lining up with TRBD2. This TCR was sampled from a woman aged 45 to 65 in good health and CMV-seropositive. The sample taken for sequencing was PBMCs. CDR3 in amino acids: CASSESASGEETQYF. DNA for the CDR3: TGCGCCAGCAGTGAGTCGGCTAGCGGGGAAGAGACCCAGTACTTC.